This TCR beta chain derives from a study of blood T cell repertoires in COVID-19. As regards this clone: Distinct nucleotide sequences in the sample also encode this CDR3.

The CDR3 spans 15 residues. The V gene's germline CDR1 is SGDLS and CDR2 YYNGEE. V was clipped by 0 bases and J by 2 bases, with 10 bases between them. Using immunoSEQ multiplex PCR, the repertoire was profiled, and TCRdb retains in-frame clones only, with some absent. The table includes around 380,000 clones, about 87% detected once. Sequencing used PBMCs or T cells enriched from blood (not recorded which). This TCR was sampled from a man aged 25 to 45 who had recovered from COVID-19. The V call is TRBV9, the J call TRBJ2-3; possibly TRBD2 for D (6 bases). The chain's CDR3 is CASSVDGGDTDTQYF. DNA of the CDR3: TGTGCCAGCAGCGTAGACGGCGGGGACACAGATACGCAGTATTTT.